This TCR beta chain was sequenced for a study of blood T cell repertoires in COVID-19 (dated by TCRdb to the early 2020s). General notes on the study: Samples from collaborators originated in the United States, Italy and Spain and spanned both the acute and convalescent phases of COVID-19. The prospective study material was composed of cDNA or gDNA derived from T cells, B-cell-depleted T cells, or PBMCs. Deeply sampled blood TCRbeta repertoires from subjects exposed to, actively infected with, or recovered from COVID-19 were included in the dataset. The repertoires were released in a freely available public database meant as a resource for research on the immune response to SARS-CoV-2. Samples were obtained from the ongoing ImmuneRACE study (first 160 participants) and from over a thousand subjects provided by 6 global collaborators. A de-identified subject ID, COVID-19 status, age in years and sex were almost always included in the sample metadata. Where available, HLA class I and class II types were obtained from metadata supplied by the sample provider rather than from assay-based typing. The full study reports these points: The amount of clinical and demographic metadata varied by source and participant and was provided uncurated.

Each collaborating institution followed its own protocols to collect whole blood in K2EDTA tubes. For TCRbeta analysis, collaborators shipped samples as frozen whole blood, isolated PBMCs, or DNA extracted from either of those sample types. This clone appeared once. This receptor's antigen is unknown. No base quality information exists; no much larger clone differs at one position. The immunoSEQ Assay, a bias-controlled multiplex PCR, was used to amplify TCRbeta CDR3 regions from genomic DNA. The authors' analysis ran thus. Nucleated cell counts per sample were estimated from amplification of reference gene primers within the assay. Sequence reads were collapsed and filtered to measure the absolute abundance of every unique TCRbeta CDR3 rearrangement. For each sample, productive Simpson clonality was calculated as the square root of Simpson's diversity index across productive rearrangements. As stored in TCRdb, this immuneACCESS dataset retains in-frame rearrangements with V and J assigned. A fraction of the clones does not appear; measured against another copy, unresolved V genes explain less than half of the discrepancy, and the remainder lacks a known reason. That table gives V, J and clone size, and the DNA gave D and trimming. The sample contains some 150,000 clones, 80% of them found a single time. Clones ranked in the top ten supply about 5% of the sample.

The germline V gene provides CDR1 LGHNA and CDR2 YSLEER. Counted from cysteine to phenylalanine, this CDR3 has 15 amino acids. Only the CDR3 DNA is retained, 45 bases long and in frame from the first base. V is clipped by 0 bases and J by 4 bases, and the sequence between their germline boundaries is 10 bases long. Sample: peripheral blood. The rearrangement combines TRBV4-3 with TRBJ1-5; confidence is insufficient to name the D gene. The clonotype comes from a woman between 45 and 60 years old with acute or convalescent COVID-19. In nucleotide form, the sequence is TGCGCCAGCAGCCAAGATTGGGCGGGAAATCAGCCCCAGCATTTT. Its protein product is CASSQDWAGNQPQHF.